These 27 T cell receptor beta chains came from one sample sequenced in a study of early T cells in non-severe SARS-CoV-2 infection. MiXCR, run by TCRdb on the 5' RACE reads, gives a single entry per CDR3 protein. The table has about 57,000 distinct CDR3 sequences, under 15% seen once. Input material: whole blood. All receptors derive from an adult who was a healthcare worker with PCR-confirmed SARS-CoV-2 infection or an uninfected control (not recorded which).

Comment on this clonotype: At one of its ends the junction is not consistent with the germline gene, which may arise from a read error. This sequence joins TRBV3-1 and TRBJ2-4; 9 bases are a match to TRBD2. Germline V gene lookup returns CDR1 LGHDT and CDR2 YNNKEL (reference sequence). The CDR3 is 18 amino acids. This CDR3 is CTSSQEIAGAHGKNIQYF. The CDR3 bases are TGTACCAGCAGCCAAGAGATAGCGGGGGCGCATGGGAAAAACATTCAGTACTTC.

The J gene is TRBJ1-3, the V gene TRBV20-1, with TRBD1 matching 8 bases. The CDR3 extends over 15 amino acids. The V gene end was trimmed by 1 base and the J gene end by 4 bases; junction bases not matched to a gene: 6. Germline CDR1 reads DFQATT; CDR2 reads SNEGSKA (reference sequence). The CDR3 DNA sequence: TGCAGTGCTAGAGCCGGGACAGGTTACGGAAACACCATATATTTT. Its protein is CSARAGTGYGNTIYF.

This clonotype was counted ten times or more. The chain links TRBV3-1 to TRBJ1-1, with D unclear. The V and J ends lost 0 bases and 4 bases respectively, with 12 bases between them. The CDR3 contains 15 residues. The V gene's germline CDR1 is LGHDT and CDR2 YNNKEL (reference sequence). The CDR3 DNA reads TGTGCCAGCAGCCAAGATTATCGTGGGAGCACTGAAGCTTTCTTT. Protein: CASSQDYRGSTEAFF.

This clonotype came up once. This rearrangement joins TRBV10-3 to TRBJ2-2; a possible D gene is TRBD1 (6 bases). Germline CDR1 is ENHRY and CDR2 is SYGVKD. The CDR3 has 17 amino acids. The V end was cut by 4 bases, the J end by 3 bases, with 18 bases between. This CDR3 is CAISGETGTLDTGELFF. Written as DNA, the CDR3 is TGTGCCATCAGTGGAGAGACAGGCACGTTGGACACCGGGGAGCTGTTTTTT.

The chain carries TRBV3-1 and TRBJ1-1; TRBD1 agrees at 7 bases. The CDR3 contains 18 residues. Germline CDR1 LGHDT, CDR2 YNNKEL (reference sequence). The V segment lost 1 base and the J segment 5 bases; nucleotides outside the gene matches: 16. The DNA for the CDR3 is TGTGCCAGCAGCCAAGTCGCACCAGGGGGACGAGGGAAAACTGAAGCTTTCTTT. Its protein product is CASSQVAPGGRGKTEAFF. The full variable domain, completed using reference TRBV3-1 and TRBJ1-1, is DTAVSQTPKYLVTQMGNDKSIKCEQNLGHDTMYWYKQDSKKFLKIMFSYNNKELIINETVPNRFSPKSPDKAHLNLHINSLELGDSAVYFCASSQVAPGGRGKTEAFFGQGTRLTVV.

This clonotype has ten or more counts. In DNA form, the CDR3 reads TGCAGTGCCGGGACTAGCGGGGGGGGCCAAGAGACCCAGTACTTC. This codes for CSAGTSGGGQETQYF. The rearrangement uses TRBV20-1 and TRBJ2-5, with 16 nucleotides matching TRBD2. The CDR3 has 15 amino acids. V gave up 6 bases and J gave up 1 base; unmatched junction bases: 2. From germline, CDR1 is DFQATT and CDR2 SNEGSKA (reference sequence).

In its sample, this clonotype was seen many times. This chain uses TRBV27 with TRBJ2-7; D not resolved. The germline V and J ends were trimmed by 7 bases and 3 bases, with 19 bases remaining between them. CDR1 is MNHEY, CDR2 SMNVEV, per germline (reference sequence). CDR3 size: 15 residues. The CDR3 sequence: CASTKDPLGIYEQYF. Written as DNA, the CDR3 is TGTGCCAGCACCAAGGACCCCCTGGGGATCTACGAGCAGTACTTC.

The chain couples TRBV10-3 to TRBJ2-3; 7 nucleotides align to TRBD2. V gave up 1 base and J gave up 2 bases; unmatched junction bases: 9. This CDR3 contains 17 residues. The germline V gene has CDR1 ENHRY and CDR2 SYGVKD. The CDR3 coding sequence is TGTGCCATCAGTGAGTTTCGTGTCGGGGGGAACACAGATACGCAGTATTTT. This encodes CAISEFRVGGNTDTQYF.

This clonotype was counted at least ten times. The chain links TRBV7-2 to TRBJ2-5; TRBD1 matches 7 bases. CDR1 and CDR2 from the germline V gene are SGHTA and FQGNSA. CDR3 length equals 14 residues. The junction had 1 base not matched to a gene; V was cut back by 3 bases and J by 0 bases. The DNA of the CDR3 is TGTGCCAGCAGCTTGGACAGGAACCAAGAGACCCAGTACTTC. Translation gives CASSLDRNQETQYF.

This clonotype was counted ten times or more. CDR3 protein: CASSQDGGAPGTNYGYTF. CDR3 nucleotides: TGCGCCAGCAGCCAAGATGGTGGGGCCCCAGGCACTAACTATGGCTACACCTTC. The V gene is TRBV4-3, the J gene TRBJ1-2; TRBD1 is a possible D gene (5 bases). CDR1 is LGHNA, CDR2 YSLEER, per germline. V shed 0 bases and J shed 0 bases, with 17 bases lying between them. The CDR3 extends over 18 amino acids.

A note on this clonotype: One end of the junction does not line up with germline, which may come from a read error. The chain joins TRBV5-4 to TRBJ1-6, with 7 bases that match TRBD1. From germline, CDR1 is SGHNT and CDR2 YYREEE (reference sequence). This CDR3 spans 15 amino acids. In DNA form, the CDR3 reads TGTGCCAGCAGCTTGGGTTCAGGGGGATACTCACCCCTCCATTTT. Translated, it gives CASSLGSGGYSPLHF. Full variable domain (missing parts from reference TRBV5-4 and TRBJ1-6): ETGVTQSPTHLIKTRGQQVTLRCSSQSGHNTVSWYQQALGQGPQFIFQYYREEENGRGNFPPRFSGLQFPNYSSELNVNALELDDSALYLCASSLGSGGYSPLHFGNGTRLTVT.

This clonotype was observed a handful of times. This sequence joins TRBV19 and TRBJ2-1; 10 bases agree with TRBD2. The CDR3 length is 14 residues. With 7 bases clipped from V and 8 bases from J, the junction kept 8 bases outside the gene matches. From germline, CDR1 is LNHDA and CDR2 SQIVND (reference sequence). CDR3 bases: TGTGCCAGTAAGCCAGCGGGGGGGAGTTATGAGCAGTTCTTC. It codes for CASKPAGGSYEQFF.

This clonotype was detected many times. The J gene is TRBJ2-2, the V gene TRBV6-5; 9 bases map to TRBD1. The ends lost 5 bases at V and 0 bases at J; junction bases unmatched: 4. The CDR3 runs 16 residues. Germline lookup yields CDR1 MNHEY and CDR2 SVGAGI. The CDR3 sequence: CASSARQGANTGELFF. The CDR3 nucleotides read TGTGCCAGCAGTGCCAGACAGGGGGCGAACACCGGGGAGCTGTTTTTT.

This clonotype was detected many times. This chain uses TRBV18 with TRBJ1-6; D possibly corresponds to TRBD1 (5 bases). CDR3 size: 15 residues. Germline V lookup: CDR1 KGHSH, CDR2 LQKENI. Trimming left V 3 bases short and J 5 bases short, with 11 bases between. The CDR3 DNA reads TGTGCCAGCTCACCCCCGGCAGGGAATAATTCACCCCTCCACTTT. Its protein product is CASSPPAGNNSPLHF.

This clonotype was detected ten times or more. A junction end diverges from the germline sequence, so it may reflect a read error. The V gene is TRBV5-1, the J gene TRBJ2-3; 12 positions match TRBD2. The V gene's germline CDR1 is SGHRS and CDR2 YFSETQ. The CDR3 length is 15 residues. In DNA, the CDR3 is TGCGCCAGCAGCCCGACTAGCGGGGGCCCGGGCCGGGGGGATTTT. Translating gives CASSPTSGGPGRGDF.

CDR3 coding DNA: TGTGCCAGCAGTGAACAGGGGGGAGACGAGCAGTACTTC. Translating gives CASSEQGGDEQYF. This chain connects TRBV6-1 to TRBJ2-7; D is possibly TRBD1 (7 bases). V was pared by 2 bases and J by 5 bases, with 10 bases between. CDR3 length: 13 residues. The V gene's germline CDR1 is MNHNS and CDR2 SASEGT.

In this sample, this clonotype turned up a few times. This sequence joins TRBV20-1 and TRBJ1-5; D uncertain. CDR1 is DFQATT and CDR2 is SNEGSKA in the germline V gene (reference sequence). Trimming pared 4 bases from V and 0 bases from J, leaving 7 bases between. The CDR3 is made up of 13 amino acids. CDR3 DNA: TGCAGTGCTAACGGATATAGCAATCAGCCCCAGCATTTT. Protein: CSANGYSNQPQHF.

This clonotype was seen repeatedly, ten times or more. The rearrangement joins TRBV7-8 to TRBJ2-1; 9 positions agree with TRBD1. Germline CDR1 SGHVS, CDR2 FQNEAQ. This CDR3 comprises 18 residues. V shed 2 bases, J shed 4 bases, and the junction held 12 bases outside the gene matches. The CDR3 nucleotides are TGTGCCAGCAGCTTATGGTCGAGGGGGACAGGGAAATACAATGAGCAGTTCTTC. Translated, it gives CASSLWSRGTGKYNEQFF.

This clonotype was observed a handful of times. The V call is TRBV7-3, the J call TRBJ1-1; weak D call: TRBD1 (6 bases). Germline V CDR1 and CDR2: SGHTA, FQGTGA. The CDR3 consists of 13 residues. The V and J ends lost 5 bases and 1 base respectively, with 8 bases between them. CDR3 nucleotide sequence: TGTGCCAGCAGCCAGGGGTCGAACACTGAAGCTTTCTTT. Protein product: CASSQGSNTEAFF.

The CDR3 DNA follows: TGTGCCAGCAGCGCCCTGACCTACCCCTACGAGCAGTACTTC. Translation gives CASSALTYPYEQYF. The rearrangement uses TRBV9 and TRBJ2-7; no definite D call. The CDR3 runs 14 residues. The V gene lost 3 bases and the J gene lost 2 bases, with 12 bases spanning the gap. Germline lookup yields CDR1 SGDLS and CDR2 YYNGEE.

The chain carries TRBV9 and TRBJ2-7; TRBD2 might be the D (6 bases). This CDR3 spans 13 amino acids. Germline V lookup: CDR1 SGDLS, CDR2 YYNGEE. V lost 0 bases and J lost 6, with 10 bases in between. The CDR3 sequence: CASSVGGGSEQYF. CDR3 coding DNA: TGTGCCAGCAGCGTAGGAGGAGGGAGCGAGCAGTACTTC. Complete variable domain (other parts from reference TRBV9 and TRBJ2-7): DSGVTQTPKHLITATGQRVTLRCSPRSGDLSVYWYQQSLDQGLQFLIQYYNGEERAKGNILERFSAQQFPDLHSELNLSSLELGDSALYFCASSVGGGSEQYFGPGTRLTVT.

This clonotype was observed many times. V usage is TRBV4-1 and J usage is TRBJ2-3; TRBD1 aligns across 8 bases. CDR1 is MGHRA, CDR2 YSYEKL, per germline. V lost 1 base and J lost 4; bases outside the gene matches: 7. CDR3 size: 16 residues. In nucleotides, the CDR3 is TGCGCCAGCAGCCAAGTAGGACAGGGTGTAGCAGATACGCAGTATTTT. It is translated as CASSQVGQGVADTQYF.

This clonotype was found many times. The chain combines TRBV7-3 with TRBJ2-1; 11 bases agree with TRBD2. Germline-derived CDR1 and CDR2 are SGHTA and FQGTGA. J gave up 7 bases and V 0 bases, and 5 bases lay outside the gene matches. The CDR3 spans 16 residues. The CDR3 region is CASSLTIAGGLNEQFF. The CDR3 bases are TGTGCCAGCAGCTTAACCATAGCGGGGGGGCTGAATGAGCAGTTCTTC.

This clonotype was observed a few times. The chain has TRBV6-2 or TRBV6-3 and TRBJ2-1, with a weak D call TRBD1 (5 bases). Germline lookup yields CDR1 MNHEY and CDR2 SVGEGT. This CDR3 spans 15 amino acids. V lost 6 bases and J lost 0, with 12 bases in between. The CDR3 is CASRLTVSSYNEQFF. The CDR3 bases are TGTGCCAGCAGACTGACAGTCAGCTCCTACAATGAGCAGTTCTTC.

V and J are TRBV5-1 and TRBJ2-4; D perhaps matches TRBD1 (5 bases). Germline V gene lookup returns CDR1 SGHRS and CDR2 YFSETQ. The CDR3 covers 15 residues. The V and J ends lost 5 bases and 0 bases respectively, with 12 bases between them. The CDR3 reads CASSSDRLAKNIQYF. Here the CDR3 DNA reads TGCGCCAGCAGTTCCGACAGATTAGCCAAAAACATTCAGTACTTC.

In this sample, this clonotype turned up a few times. The chain combines TRBV4-3 with TRBJ2-3; D unresolved. The germline V gene has CDR1 LGHNA and CDR2 YSLEER. CDR3 length: 12 residues. V lost 0 bases to trimming and J lost 10 bases, with 8 bases between them. CDR3 in DNA: TGCGCCAGCAGCCAAGATCGACTGCCGCAGTATTTT. Protein product: CASSQDRLPQYF.

This clonotype was seen at least ten times. The chain uses TRBV27 and TRBJ1-5; 7 positions match TRBD1. The CDR3 has 13 residues. V lost 6 bases, J lost 4 bases, and 3 bases stayed unmatched. Per the germline V gene, CDR1 is MNHEY and CDR2 is SMNVEV (reference sequence). CDR3 nucleotide sequence: TGTGCCAGCAGCTGGACAGGTAATCAGCCCCAGCATTTT. Translating gives CASSWTGNQPQHF.